The next 21 T cell receptor beta chains were all read from a single sample in a study of radiation and T cells in renal cell carcinoma. Method: immunoSEQ multiplex PCR; TCRdb's copy keeps in-frame clones and lacks some. The profile shows 130,000 or so clones, 70% to 90% of them singletons. Sample time point: baseline pretreatment blood. Treatment noted: 15 Gy SBRT to primary tumor, nephrectomy 4 weeks later. Sequencing used blood, obtained from a patient whose treatment included radiotherapy and nephrectomy. These receptors originate from a woman between 50 and 59 years old with renal cell carcinoma.

The CDR3 reads CASSLGGAETQYF. The CDR3 DNA sequence: TGCGCCAGCAGCCTCGGGGGCGCGGAGACCCAGTACTTC. V gene TRBV5-1 combines with J gene TRBJ2-5, with D possibly called TRBD1 or TRBD2 (6 bases each). Germline assignment: CDR1 SGHRS and CDR2 YFSETQ. This CDR3 is built from 13 residues. The germline V and J ends were trimmed by 4 bases and 5 bases, with 12 bases remaining between them.

The chain combines TRBV7-8 with TRBJ2-7; no reliable D call. From germline, CDR1 is SGHVS and CDR2 FQNEAQ. The CDR3 covers 11 residues. Trimming left V 2 bases short and J 5 bases short, with 4 bases between. The CDR3 loop reads CASSLKDEQYF. CDR3 DNA sequence: TGTGCCAGCAGCTTAAAGGACGAGCAGTACTTC. Full variable domain (rest looked up from reference TRBV7-8 and TRBJ2-7): GAGVSQSPRYKVAKRGQDVALRCDPISGHVSLFWYQQALGQGPEFLTYFQNEAQLDKSGLPSDRFFAERPEGSVSTLKIQRTQQEDSAVYLCASSLKDEQYFGPGTRLTVT.

The chain combines TRBV9 with TRBJ2-1; 10 positions agree with TRBD2. The CDR3 loop spans 16 amino acids. V lost 0 bases to trimming and J lost 4 bases; unmatched junction nucleotides: 4. Looked up from germline, CDR1 is SGDLS and CDR2 is YYNGEE. The CDR3 sequence is CASSVGPSGGYNEQFF. In DNA, the CDR3 is TGTGCCAGCAGCGTAGGCCCTAGCGGGGGTTACAATGAGCAGTTCTTC.

This chain links TRBV6-9 with TRBJ2-7, with a tentative D call TRBD2 (7 bases). Trimming took 4 bases from V and 7 from J, leaving 14 bases between them. The CDR3 loop spans 13 amino acids. Germline CDR1 MNHGY, CDR2 SVAAGI. The CDR3 sequence: CASSCIGGEEQYF. The CDR3 nucleotides read TGTGCCAGCAGTTGCATAGGGGGGGAGGAGCAGTACTTC.

The CDR3 sequence is CASSEGGGSYEQYF. The CDR3 nucleotides are TGTGCCAGCAGTGAGGGAGGGGGGTCCTACGAGCAGTACTTC. The gene calls are TRBV6-1 and TRBJ2-7, with D maybe TRBD2 (7 bases). The CDR3 is 14 residues long. The germline V and J ends were trimmed by 3 bases and 1 base, with 10 bases remaining between them. Germline-derived CDR1 and CDR2 are MNHNS and SASEGT.

This sequence joins TRBV18 and TRBJ2-1, with 8 bases fitting TRBD2. J lost 7 bases, V lost 3 bases, and 5 bases had no gene match. Germline CDR1 KGHSH, CDR2 LQKENI. The CDR3 loop spans 14 amino acids. The CDR3 nucleotides read TGTGCCAGCTCACCGGCGGGGGGCCGTAATGAGCAGTTCTTC. Protein sequence: CASSPAGGRNEQFF.

The chain combines TRBV7-8 with TRBJ1-5; 9 bases map to TRBD1. Germline V gene sequence: CDR1 SGHVS, CDR2 FQNEAQ. V shed 0 bases, J shed 5 bases, and the junction held 5 bases outside the gene matches. The CDR3 extends over 16 amino acids. The DNA of the CDR3 is TGTGCCAGCAGCTTAGCGGGACAGGGCCTAGATCAGCCCCAGCATTTT. The encoded protein is CASSLAGQGLDQPQHF.

This chain links TRBV30 with TRBJ1-3; tentative D call: TRBD1 (6 bases). V gave up 5 bases and J gave up 2 bases, with 13 bases separating them. The CDR3 has 14 amino acids. From germline, CDR1 is GTSNPN and CDR2 SVGIG (reference sequence). CDR3: CAWQQGSAGNTIYF. The CDR3 nucleotides are TGTGCCTGGCAACAGGGATCTGCTGGAAACACCATATATTTT.

The chain employs TRBV5-1 and TRBJ2-2, with D possibly matching TRBD1 (5 bases). Trimming took off 0 bases at V and 2 bases at J, with 8 bases between the two ends. Looked up from germline, CDR1 is SGHRS and CDR2 is YFSETQ. This CDR3 spans 15 amino acids. CDR3 sequence reads: CASSLGTFNTGELFF. CDR3 DNA sequence: TGCGCCAGCAGCTTGGGGACATTCAACACCGGGGAGCTGTTTTTT.

V usage is TRBV9 and J usage is TRBJ2-5; 8 nucleotides line up with TRBD2. This CDR3 is built from 14 residues. V was pared by 3 bases and J by 5 bases, with 6 bases of the junction left unmatched. Germline V gene data show CDR1 as SGDLS and CDR2 as YYNGEE. The CDR3, as DNA: TGTGCCAGCAGCGCCGGACTAGCTACGGAGACCCAGTACTTC. This translates into CASSAGLATETQYF.

V and J are TRBV7-8 and TRBJ2-7; D unresolved. Germline V CDR1 and CDR2: SGHVS, FQNEAQ. This CDR3 spans 11 amino acids. V was pared by 4 bases and J by 5 bases, with 6 bases between. The CDR3 coding sequence is TGTGCCAGCAGCTACCACGACGAGCAGTACTTC. Translation: CASSYHDEQYF.

This clone occurred a few times. A single base is all that separates this from a far larger clone, so a read error is likely. V is TRBV5-1 and J is TRBJ2-5; D ambiguous. The germline V gene has CDR1 SGHRS and CDR2 YFSETQ. V lost 0 bases and J lost 5, with 11 bases in between. This CDR3 has 14 residues. The CDR3 DNA is TGCGCCAGCAGCTTGGCCGGGCACCGGGAGACCCAGTACTTC. It is translated as CASSLAGHRETQYF.

This chain uses TRBV10-3 with TRBJ2-7, with no clear D. The CDR3 is 12 residues long. Trimming took 3 bases from V and 5 from J, leaving 8 bases between them. The V gene's germline CDR1 is ENHRY and CDR2 SYGVKD. In DNA, the CDR3 is TGTGCCATCAGTGATGGATTCGACGAGCAGTACTTC. The encoded protein is CAISDGFDEQYF.

The V gene is TRBV5-4, the J gene TRBJ2-3; maybe TRBD2 (6 bases). The CDR3 covers 15 residues. Germline CDR1 SGHNT, CDR2 YYREEE (reference sequence). V shed 4 bases and J shed 3 bases, with 15 bases lying between them. The CDR3 is CASSQVREPTDTQYF. In nucleotides, the CDR3 is TGTGCCAGCAGCCAAGTACGGGAGCCGACAGATACGCAGTATTTT.

The sample holds one count of this clone. The gene calls are TRBV30 and TRBJ2-3, with 12 bases that match TRBD2. V was pared by 0 bases and J by 0 bases, with 10 bases of the junction left unmatched. This CDR3 spans 19 amino acids. Germline CDR1 reads GTSNPN; CDR2 reads SVGIG (reference sequence). The CDR3 DNA follows: TGTGCCTGGAGTGTACTTCGGACTAGCGGGGTAACTAGCACAGATACGCAGTATTTT. Translating gives CAWSVLRTSGVTSTDTQYF. Based on the CDR3 plus reference TRBV30 and TRBJ2-3, the full variable domain is SQTIHQWPATLVQPVGSPLSLECTVEGTSNPNLYWYRQAAGRGLQLLFYSVGIGQISSEVPQNLSASRPQDRQFILSSKKLLLSDSGFYLCAWSVLRTSGVTSTDTQYFGPGTRLTVL.

The chain has TRBV2 and TRBJ1-2; tentatively, D is TRBD1 (6 bases). CDR3 length: 14 amino acids. The V end lost 6 bases, the J end lost 0 bases, and 11 bases lay between the germline ends. The germline V gene has CDR1 SNHLY and CDR2 FYNNEI. In nucleotides, the CDR3 is TGTGCCAGCAGACAGGGTACCACTAACTATGGCTACACCTTC. Protein sequence: CASRQGTTNYGYTF.

The chain carries TRBV4-3 and TRBJ2-5; no reliable D call. The CDR3 consists of 15 residues. Germline lookup yields CDR1 LGHNA and CDR2 YSLEER. V was pared by 0 bases and J by 5 bases, with 13 bases between. CDR3 amino acids: CASSQDPPPRETQYF. CDR3 bases: TGCGCCAGCAGCCAAGATCCCCCGCCCCGCGAGACCCAGTACTTC.

The chain has TRBV9 and TRBJ1-2; TRBD1 aligns across 7 bases. The CDR3 spans 15 residues. Germline CDR1 is SGDLS and CDR2 is YYNGEE. V lost 3 bases, J lost 5 bases, and 10 bases stayed unmatched. The CDR3 DNA sequence: TGTGCCAGCAGCGCCTCCGGGACAGAGACTTATGGCTACACCTTC. Translation gives CASSASGTETYGYTF.

The chain carries TRBV5-1 and TRBJ2-7, with 10 bases that match TRBD2. V lost 1 base and J lost 6; bases outside the gene matches: 10. The CDR3 contains 16 residues. From germline, CDR1 is SGHRS and CDR2 YFSETQ. DNA of the CDR3: TGCGCCAGCAGCTTGCTGCCTAGCGGGAGTGGTCCCGAGCAGTACTTC. This gives the protein CASSLLPSGSGPEQYF. Combining the CDR3 with reference TRBV5-1 and TRBJ2-7 gives the whole variable domain KAGVTQTPRYLIKTRGQQVTLSCSPISGHRSVSWYQQTPGQGLQFLFEYFSETQRNKGNFPGRFSGRQFSNSRSEMNVSTLELGDSALYLCASSLLPSGSGPEQYFGPGTRLTVT.

This chain links TRBV5-4 with TRBJ2-7; D remains ambiguous. The ends were cut back, 0 bases at V and 0 bases at J, with 10 bases in the middle. The germline gives CDR1 SGHNT, CDR2 YYREEE (reference sequence). The CDR3 is made up of 15 amino acids. The CDR3 spells CASSLGFKPSYEQYF. The CDR3 nucleotides are TGTGCCAGCAGCTTGGGATTTAAACCCTCCTACGAGCAGTACTTC.

V and J are TRBV6-6 and TRBJ2-7, with 12 positions matching TRBD1. The CDR3 is 14 residues long. V was clipped by 2 bases and J by 7 bases; unmatched bases: 3. Germline lookup yields CDR1 MNHNY and CDR2 SVGAGI (reference sequence). CDR3 residues: CASSYGTGGGEQYF. In nucleotides, the CDR3 is TGTGCCAGCAGTTACGGGACAGGGGGCGGGGAGCAGTACTTC.